The rows below give T cell receptor beta chains drawn from one sample of a study of shared clonotypes between healthy human individuals. The table came from immunoSEQ multiplex PCR; TCRdb's copy has only in-frame clones and leaves some out. The table lists around 1.1 million clones, 77% of them singletons. Sequenced sample: memory CD4+ T cells from PBMCs. The receptors stem from a man in his late teens or twenties in good health. Some clones in this sample may be carry-over from other donors' samples. The CDR3 runs from the conserved cysteine through the conserved F or W. Fields, in order: CDR3 protein, CDR3 DNA, V gene, D gene, clone size, J gene. D genes are given only for firm matches. Clone size is stated in some rows and not others, as once, few, many or a class when expanded.

CASSLHLRDTEAFF,TGTGCCAGCAGCTTGCACCTCAGGGACACTGAAGCTTTCTTT,TRBV5-6,NA,few,TRBJ1-1
CSAGGVDEQFF,TGCAGTGCTGGGGGAGTTGATGAGCAGTTCTTC,TRBV20-1,NA,many,TRBJ2-1
CASSSGEGQGSRYTF,TGTGCCAGCAGTTCTGGCGAGGGACAGGGTTCACGCTACACCTTC,TRBV7-6,TRBD1,NA,TRBJ1-2
CASSLGHRGRIYEQYF,TGTGCCAGCAGCTTAGGACACAGGGGCCGGATCTACGAGCAGTACTTC,TRBV11-2,TRBD1,NA,TRBJ2-7
CASSLFSVSGGNEQFF,TGTGCCAGCAGCTTGTTCAGTGTTAGTGGGGGCAATGAGCAGTTCTTC,TRBV5-5,NA,many,TRBJ2-1
CASSRGLAYEQYF,TGTGCCAGCAGCAGGGGACTAGCCTACGAGCAGTACTTC,TRBV5-4,TRBD2,few,TRBJ2-7
CASSLLGQFNTGELFF,TGTGCCAGCAGCTTATTGGGACAGTTCAACACCGGGGAGCTGTTTTTT,TRBV7-3,TRBD1,once,TRBJ2-2
CASTYRVQYF,TGTGCCAGCACGTATCGCGTCCAGTACTTC,TRBV2,NA,few,TRBJ2-5
CASRLAGSYEQYF,TGTGCCAGCAGACTAGCGGGTTCCTACGAGCAGTACTTC,TRBV28,TRBD2,NA,TRBJ2-7
CASSLQSSGNYEQYF,TGTGCCAGCAGTTTACAGTCTAGCGGGAACTACGAGCAGTACTTC,TRBV28,TRBD2,NA,TRBJ2-7
CASSQKMNTEAFF,TGTGCCAGCAGCCAAAAAATGAACACTGAAGCTTTCTTT,TRBV7-2,NA,few,TRBJ1-1
CASRTQGGTDTQYF,TGTGCCAGCAGAACACAGGGTGGCACAGATACGCAGTATTTT,TRBV6-1,NA,NA,TRBJ2-3
CASSSGQGNEKLFF,TGTGCCAGCAGCTCGGGACAGGGAAATGAAAAGCTGTTTTTT,TRBV5-4,TRBD1,many,TRBJ1-4
CASSRALRTSGPYEQYF,TGTGCCAGCAGCCGTGCACTCCGGACTAGCGGACCCTACGAGCAGTACTTC,TRBV4-2,TRBD2,NA,TRBJ2-7
CASSLAQGLDTQYF,TGTGCCAGCAGCTTAGCGCAGGGTTTGGATACGCAGTATTTT,TRBV7-2,NA,few,TRBJ2-3
CASSPFTPSGRAGRQFF,TGTGCCAGCAGCCCCTTCACCCCTAGCGGGAGGGCCGGTCGGCAGTTCTTC,TRBV16,TRBD2,NA,TRBJ2-1
CASSPQGGKGEAFF,TGTGCCAGCAGCCCACAGGGAGGGAAAGGAGAAGCTTTCTTT,TRBV7-9,NA,NA,TRBJ1-1
CASSRDTNTEAFF,TGTGCCAGCAGCCGCGACACCAACACTGAAGCTTTCTTT,TRBV7-3,NA,few,TRBJ1-1
CASSSSRGTEAFF,TGTGCCAGCAGCTCCTCTAGGGGGACGGAAGCTTTCTTT,TRBV7-2,NA,NA,TRBJ1-1
CASSDDPYSSYEQYF,TGTGCCAGCAGTGATGATCCTTATAGCTCCTACGAGCAGTACTTC,TRBV6-1,NA,few,TRBJ2-7
CASSYGGTADSYEQYF,TGTGCCAGCAGTTACGGGGGGACAGCCGACTCCTACGAGCAGTACTTC,TRBV6-5,NA,NA,TRBJ2-7
CASSSLGTSGGETQYF,TGTGCCAGCAGTTCCCTCGGGACTAGCGGGGGAGAGACCCAGTACTTC,TRBV28,TRBD2,NA,TRBJ2-5
CASSQGLLALQETQYF,TGTGCCAGCAGCCAAGGCTTACTAGCATTACAAGAGACCCAGTACTTC,TRBV14,NA,NA,TRBJ2-5
CASSPMGNIYGYEQYF,TGTGCCAGCAGCCCCATGGGAAACATCTATGGCTACGAGCAGTACTTC,TRBV27,NA,NA,TRBJ2-7
CASSLEPDYGYTF,TGTGCCAGCAGCTTAGAACCCGACTATGGCTACACCTTC,TRBV7-8,NA,NA,TRBJ1-2
CAISTRQNTEAFF,TGTGCCATCAGTACCAGACAGAACACTGAAGCTTTCTTT,TRBV10-3,NA,NA,TRBJ1-1
CASRTRRGSETQYF,TGTGCCAGCCGAACCCGCAGGGGGTCCGAGACCCAGTACTTC,TRBV28,TRBD1,NA,TRBJ2-5
CAWIRVGSTDTQYF,TGTGCCTGGATAAGGGTGGGAAGCACAGATACGCAGTATTTT,TRBV30,NA,NA,TRBJ2-3
CASSVGQANTEAFF,TGTGCCAGCAGTGTGGGACAGGCGAACACTGAAGCTTTCTTT,TRBV6-1,TRBD1,many,TRBJ1-1
CASSEGLRGTVRGTDTQYF,TGTGCCAGCAGCGAGGGGCTCAGGGGGACCGTGAGGGGCACAGATACGCAGTATTTT,TRBV9,TRBD1,NA,TRBJ2-3
CASSQDGPSPSTGELFF,TGTGCCAGCAGCCAAGATGGGCCATCCCCGAGCACCGGGGAGCTGTTTTTT,TRBV4-2,NA,NA,TRBJ2-2
CASSVEPRMNTEAFF,TGTGCCAGCAGCGTAGAGCCTAGGATGAACACTGAAGCTTTCTTT,TRBV9,NA,NA,TRBJ1-1
CSVDSRGQGFSGANVLTF,TGCAGCGTTGATTCGCGTGGACAGGGATTCTCTGGGGCCAACGTCCTGACTTTC,TRBV29-1,TRBD1,NA,TRBJ2-6
CASSRGNNREQYF,TGTGCCAGCAGCCGGGGTAACAACCGCGAGCAGTACTTC,TRBV14,NA,NA,TRBJ2-7
CASSFGTGGPYEQYF,TGTGCCAGCAGCTTTGGGACAGGGGGTCCCTACGAGCAGTACTTC,TRBV7-9,TRBD1,NA,TRBJ2-7
CATSREGPEAFF,TGTGCCACCAGCAGAGAGGGGCCAGAAGCTTTCTTT,TRBV15,NA,NA,TRBJ1-1
CAISGGGQNTEAFF,TGTGCCATCAGTGGGGGGGGGCAGAACACTGAAGCTTTCTTT,TRBV10-3,NA,NA,TRBJ1-1
CASSLEPGPYGYTF,TGTGCCAGCAGCTTGGAGCCAGGCCCCTATGGCTACACCTTC,TRBV5-6,NA,few,TRBJ1-2
CASSPMVEQFF,TGTGCCAGCTCACCGATGGTTGAGCAGTTCTTC,TRBV18,NA,NA,TRBJ2-1
CASSLVGYSAAFF,TGCGCCAGCAGCTTGGTGGGTTACTCGGCTGCTTTCTTT,TRBV5-1,NA,NA,TRBJ1-1
CASSSPGVGANVLTF,TGTGCCAGCAGCTCCCCGGGGGTCGGGGCCAACGTCCTGACTTTC,TRBV5-4,NA,NA,TRBJ2-6
CASSSGLDLYEQYF,TGTGCCAGCAGTTCGGGACTAGATCTCTACGAGCAGTACTTC,TRBV6-6,TRBD2,NA,TRBJ2-7
CASSIGGAADSNQPQHF,TGTGCCAGTAGTATAGGCGGGGCGGCGGACTCCAATCAGCCCCAGCATTTT,TRBV19,NA,NA,TRBJ1-5
CASSFAEEAFF,TGCGCCAGCAGCTTCGCGGAGGAAGCTTTCTTT,TRBV5-1,NA,NA,TRBJ1-1
CATRDRMNTEAFF,TGTGCCACCCGGGACCGTATGAACACTGAAGCTTTCTTT,TRBV28,NA,NA,TRBJ1-1
CASSYTSGSREQFF,TGTGCCAGCAGCTATACTAGCGGGAGTAGGGAGCAGTTCTTC,TRBV7-3,TRBD2,NA,TRBJ2-1
CASSPVNSLEGLNTEAFF,TGTGCCAGCTCACCAGTCAATTCCCTCGAGGGGTTGAACACTGAAGCTTTCTTT,TRBV18,NA,few,TRBJ1-1
CASSEAPTSPQHF,TGTGCCAGCAGTGAAGCGCCGACAAGTCCCCAGCATTTT,TRBV6-1,NA,NA,TRBJ1-5
CASNFGGLEQFF,TGTGCCAGCAACTTCGGCGGGTTAGAGCAGTTCTTC,TRBV7-9,NA,NA,TRBJ2-1
CASSLAAGSTQYF,TGTGCCAGCAGCTTAGCAGCGGGGAGTACGCAGTATTTT,TRBV7-2,TRBD2,few,TRBJ2-3
CASSPRQSGGNTIYF,TGTGCCAGCTCACCACGGCAGTCCGGCGGAAACACCATATATTTT,TRBV18,NA,NA,TRBJ1-3
CASTVAGTSLYNEQFF,TGTGCCAGCACCGTCGCCGGGACTAGTCTCTACAATGAGCAGTTCTTC,TRBV28,TRBD2,NA,TRBJ2-1
CASSLGGPTEGDGYTF,TGTGCCAGCAGCTTAGGAGGCCCGACAGAGGGGGATGGCTACACCTTC,TRBV7-2,NA,NA,TRBJ1-2
CASRTTFGNTIYF,TGTGCCAGCAGGACGACATTTGGAAACACCATATATTTT,TRBV6-5,NA,NA,TRBJ1-3
CASTSGTLTGELFF,TGTGCCAGCACGTCCGGGACCCTCACCGGGGAGCTGTTTTTT,TRBV5-5,NA,NA,TRBJ2-2